Following are 5 T cell receptor beta chains from one sample sequenced in a study of T cell changes during pregnancy in multiple sclerosis (dated by TCRdb to between 2017 and 2020). The library came from the immunoSEQ multiplex PCR assay. This immuneACCESS table, as held by TCRdb, lists in-frame sequences with V and J called but not all clones. Of the missing ones, under half trace to an unresolved V gene in checked studies; the others have no known cause. Here the sample has about 52,000 clones; 85% to 95% occur a single time. The ten biggest clones cover 0.7% to 0.9% of the sample. Sample: CD4+ T cells from peripheral blood mononuclear cells, taken in the third trimester of pregnancy. Receptors originate from a female donor with multiple sclerosis, enrolled in a pregnancy study.

This clone appeared once. The chain combines TRBV18 with TRBJ1-2; a possible D gene is TRBD1 (6 bases). V was cut by 3 bases and J by 4 bases, with 15 bases left in between. CDR3 length: 15 amino acids. Germline loops: CDR1 KGHSH, CDR2 LQKENI. The DNA for the CDR3 is TGTGCCAGCTCACCGACAGGAGCCTCTAGCTATGGCTACACCTTC. As protein: CASSPTGASSYGYTF.

The rearrangement uses TRBV5-1 and TRBJ2-3; the match to TRBD1 covers 9 bases. V lost 4 bases, J lost 2 bases, and 8 bases stayed unmatched. The CDR3 is 16 residues long. Germline CDR1 and CDR2: SGHRS and YFSETQ. CDR3 in amino acids: CASSLMDRGYTDTQYF. The DNA of the CDR3 is TGCGCCAGCAGCCTGATGGACAGGGGCTACACAGATACGCAGTATTTT.

This chain uses TRBV9 with TRBJ2-3; no clear D gene. The V and J ends lost 2 bases and 3 bases respectively, with 19 bases between them. The CDR3 runs 17 residues. Germline lookup yields CDR1 SGDLS and CDR2 YYNGEE. Here the CDR3 reads CASSVIPSFPVTDTQYF. The CDR3 DNA reads as TGTGCCAGCAGCGTCATCCCATCGTTTCCAGTGACAGATACGCAGTATTTT.

J is TRBJ2-7 and V is TRBV7-2; 14 nucleotides line up with TRBD2. V shed 5 bases and J 0 bases; nucleotides not matched to a gene: 9. The CDR3 sequence is 18 residues long. Germline V gene sequence: CDR1 SGHTA, CDR2 FQGNSA. As DNA, the CDR3 is TGTGCCAGCAGCCCGCAGACTAGCGGGGGGGGTAGCTCCTACGAGCAGTACTTC. Encoded protein: CASSPQTSGGGSSYEQYF.

The chain links TRBV7-2 to TRBJ1-5, with D possibly being TRBD1 (6 bases). Trimming removed 0 bases from V and 5 bases from J, with 14 bases in between. CDR1 and CDR2 from the germline V gene are SGHTA and FQGNSA. This CDR3 is built from 16 residues. The CDR3 loop reads CASSLAPTGYYQPQHF. The CDR3 nucleotides read TGTGCCAGCAGCTTAGCCCCGACAGGCTACTATCAGCCCCAGCATTTT.